Below, 30 T cell receptor beta chains from the same sample are listed, as sequenced in a study of T cells in Graves' hyperthyroidism and ophthalmopathy. RNA transcripts gave rise to amplified TCR beta CDR3 regions. The primer set for the first-round RT-PCR of the TCR CDR3 was HTBI. TCRdb re-called the multiplex PCR reads through MiXCR, storing one row per CDR3 protein. Among roughly 640,000 distinct CDR3 sequences, approximately 16% were seen once, and the ten largest hold roughly 3.3%. The specimen sequenced was blood. Receptor source: a woman aged 40 to 49 with Graves' ophthalmopathy.

This clonotype was recorded at least ten times. The V and J genes are TRBV18 and TRBJ1-2; 7 bases are shared with TRBD1. J lost 4 bases, V lost 4 bases, and 12 bases had no gene match. Germline lookup yields CDR1 KGHSH and CDR2 LQKENI. The CDR3 extends over 16 amino acids. CDR3 DNA: TGTGCCAGCTCACAACTCCGAGGGGGCGCGCCCTATGGCTACACCTTC. It is translated as CASSQLRGGAPYGYTF.

The chain employs TRBV19 and TRBJ1-1; maybe TRBD1 (5 bases). This CDR3 is built from 13 residues. The V end lost 9 bases, the J end lost 1 base, and 12 bases lay between the germline ends. Germline lookup yields CDR1 LNHDA and CDR2 SQIVND (reference sequence). CDR3 loop: CASSRERNTEAFF. The CDR3 DNA sequence: TGTGCCAGCTCCAGGGAGAGGAACACTGAAGCTTTCTTT.

At least ten counts were recorded for this clonotype. The rearrangement joins TRBV2 to TRBJ2-7, with TRBD1 as a possible D gene (5 bases). CDR1 and CDR2 (germline): SNHLY, FYNNEI. CDR3 length: 14 amino acids. Trimming stripped 2 bases from V and 5 bases from J, with 13 bases between. CDR3 nucleotides: TGTGCCAGCAGTGAAACCGCAGGGATCAACGAGCAGTACTTC. Encoded protein: CASSETAGINEQYF.

Ten or more counts support this clonotype. The CDR3 sequence is CASSPLGLAGGRGSYNEQFF. The CDR3 nucleotides read TGTGCCAGCAGCCCTCTGGGACTAGCGGGAGGGCGAGGCTCCTACAATGAGCAGTTCTTC. The chain combines TRBV7-9 with TRBJ2-1; 16 nucleotides match TRBD2. CDR1 and CDR2 (germline): SEHNR, FQNEAQ (reference sequence). The CDR3 has 20 amino acids. V lost 5 bases and J lost 0; bases outside the gene matches: 10.

This chain connects TRBV20-1 to TRBJ2-5; D may correspond to TRBD1 or TRBD2 (7 bases each). This CDR3 spans 16 amino acids. Germline V CDR1 and CDR2: DFQATT, SNEGSKA (reference sequence). Trimming stripped 5 bases from V and 4 bases from J, with 23 bases between. The CDR3 protein is CSAPLGQAGLLETQYF. The DNA for the CDR3 is TGCAGTGCTCCGCTCGGACAGGCGGGACTATTAGAGACCCAGTACTTC.

In this sample, this clonotype turned up many times. The chain links TRBV30 to TRBJ1-5, with TRBD1 as a possible D gene (5 bases). Trimming left V 0 bases short and J 10 bases short, with 19 bases between. Germline values: CDR1 GTSNPN, CDR2 SVGIG (reference sequence). The CDR3 loop spans 15 amino acids. CDR3 bases: TGTGCCTGGAGTGTCGGGTCCGGGTCTCAGGGACCCCAGCATTTT. As protein: CAWSVGSGSQGPQHF.

This clonotype was seen repeatedly, ten times or more. The rearrangement joins TRBV20-1 to TRBJ2-1, with TRBD2 matching 8 bases. The V and J ends lost 3 bases and 1 base, in that order; junction bases with no gene match: 8. This CDR3 is built from 16 residues. Per the germline V gene, CDR1 is DFQATT and CDR2 is SNEGSKA (reference sequence). The CDR3, as DNA: TGCAGTGCTAGCGGGAGGGCCTCGGGGTCCTACAATGAGCAGTTCTTC. This sequence encodes CSASGRASGSYNEQFF.

This clonotype was picked up many times. This chain joins TRBV28 and TRBJ2-3; 8 nucleotides match TRBD1. Per the germline V gene, CDR1 is MDHEN and CDR2 is SYDVKM. The CDR3 extends over 17 amino acids. J gave up 5 bases and V 2 bases, and 12 bases lay outside the gene matches. CDR3 residues: CASSLSPTGANEDTQYF. CDR3 coding DNA: TGTGCCAGCAGTTTAAGCCCGACAGGGGCAAATGAAGATACGCAGTATTTT.

There are a few counts of this clonotype. The rearrangement joins TRBV28 to TRBJ2-1; TRBD2 matches at 8 bases. Germline V gene sequence: CDR1 MDHEN, CDR2 SYDVKM. Germline trimming cut 6 bases from V and 4 bases from J; bases unmatched to any gene: 11. The CDR3 extends over 16 amino acids. The DNA for the CDR3 is TGTGCCAGCAGCTACCGAGCGGGAGTCTTGTACAATGAGCAGTTCTTC. As protein: CASSYRAGVLYNEQFF.

There are many counts of this clonotype. The J gene is TRBJ2-4, the V gene TRBV27; the match to TRBD2 covers 15 bases. The germline CDR1 and CDR2 sequences are MNHEY and SMNVEV (reference sequence). This CDR3 has 16 amino acids. J was trimmed by 4 bases and V by 4 bases; bases with no gene match: 2. CDR3 coding DNA: TGTGCCAGCAGTTCCGGACTAGCGGGGGGGAAAAACATTCAGTACTTC. It specifies CASSSGLAGGKNIQYF.

In its sample, this clonotype was seen a few times. The chain recombines TRBV4-1 with TRBJ2-7, with unresolved D. The germline V and J ends were trimmed by 1 base and 5 bases, with 9 bases remaining between them. The CDR3 covers 13 residues. From germline, CDR1 is MGHRA and CDR2 YSYEKL. In DNA form, the CDR3 reads TGCGCCAGCAGCCAAGCAACTAAGCACGAGCAGTACTTC. It codes for CASSQATKHEQYF.

This clonotype was seen many times. The chain joins TRBV3-1 to TRBJ1-1; 10 positions agree with TRBD1. The germline CDR1 and CDR2 sequences are LGHDT and YNNKEL (reference sequence). CDR3 size: 15 residues. The V segment lost 3 bases and the J segment 6 bases; nucleotides outside the gene matches: 7. The CDR3 here is CASSQRGTGVPEAFF. The CDR3 bases are TGTGCCAGCAGCCAGCGTGGGACAGGGGTGCCTGAAGCTTTCTTT.

The chain carries TRBV12-3 or TRBV12-4 and TRBJ2-4; 9 nucleotides line up with TRBD1. The V and J ends lost 6 bases and 9 bases, in that order; junction bases with no gene match: 6. The CDR3 loop spans 13 amino acids. The CDR3 reads CASSTDRGGIQYF. In DNA, the CDR3 is TGTGCCAGCAGCACAGACAGGGGGGGCATTCAGTACTTC.

This clonotype was counted ten times or more. The J gene is TRBJ2-5, the V gene TRBV25-1, with 7 bases aligning to TRBD1. Germline CDR1 and CDR2: MGHDK and SYGVNS. V gave up 6 bases and J gave up 5 bases; unmatched junction bases: 9. The CDR3 is made up of 14 amino acids. CDR3 in amino acids: CASSPFRGWETQYF. CDR3 nucleotide sequence: TGTGCCAGCAGCCCCTTCAGGGGGTGGGAGACCCAGTACTTC.

This chain connects TRBV27 to TRBJ2-2; 9 bases match TRBD1. The CDR3 contains 16 residues. V shed 4 bases, J shed 6 bases, and the junction held 9 bases outside the gene matches. Germline V gives CDR1 MNHEY, CDR2 SMNVEV (reference sequence). This CDR3 is CASSSLDRGIAGELFF. CDR3 DNA: TGTGCCAGCAGTTCGTTGGACAGGGGCATCGCCGGGGAGCTGTTTTTT.

This clonotype was counted ten times or more. The chain joins TRBV20-1 to TRBJ2-7; a weak D match, TRBD1 (6 bases). Germline-derived CDR1 and CDR2 are DFQATT and SNEGSKA (reference sequence). There are 12 residues in the CDR3. V was cut by 7 bases and J by 3 bases, with 13 bases left in between. The CDR3 spells CSGQAIGYEQYF. CDR3 bases: TGCAGTGGACAGGCAATCGGCTACGAGCAGTACTTC.

The CDR3, as DNA: TGTGCCAGCAGCGGGTCAGGGGGGACTGAAGCTTTCTTT. Translated: CASSGSGGTEAFF. The chain recombines TRBV9 with TRBJ1-1; 7 bases are a match to TRBD1. The trim removed 3 bases at V and 5 bases at J, leaving 4 bases unmatched. Germline V gene data show CDR1 as SGDLS and CDR2 as YYNGEE. CDR3 length equals 13 residues.

This clonotype has at least ten counts. The chain has TRBV10-3 and TRBJ1-1; D not resolved. Per germline, CDR1 ENHRY and CDR2 SYGVKD. Between the trimmed V and J ends, which lost 4 bases and 1 base, there was a span of 10 bases. The CDR3 runs to 14 residues. CDR3 bases: TGTGCCATCAGTGTTGGTCTCCCGAACACTGAAGCTTTCTTT. Its translation is CAISVGLPNTEAFF.

This clonotype came up many times. The rearrangement uses TRBV18 and TRBJ1-6; D call uncertain. The ends were cut back, 1 base at V and 0 bases at J, with 7 bases in the middle. CDR3 length equals 16 residues. Per germline, CDR1 KGHSH and CDR2 LQKENI. CDR3 sequence (DNA): TGTGCCAGCTCACCACAGAAGGTCTCCTATAATTCACCCCTCCACTTT. This sequence encodes CASSPQKVSYNSPLHF.

This clonotype appeared a single time. A single base separates this from a much larger clone, so it may be a read error. The gene calls are TRBV30 and TRBJ2-3, with 7 bases identical to TRBD1. The V and J ends lost 4 bases and 3 bases, in that order; junction bases with no gene match: 1. Germline values: CDR1 GTSNPN, CDR2 SVGIG (reference sequence). The CDR3 extends over 12 amino acids. The CDR3 spells CAWNRGTDTQYF. CDR3 nucleotides: TGTGCCTGGAACAGGGGTACAGATACGCAGTATTTT.

This rearrangement joins TRBV4-1 to TRBJ2-7; 9 bases align to TRBD1. The length of the CDR3 is 15 residues. Looked up from germline, CDR1 is MGHRA and CDR2 is YSYEKL. The V segment lost 1 base and the J segment 5 bases; nucleotides outside the gene matches: 6. The CDR3 nucleotides are TGCGCCAGCAGCCAAGGAGGGACAGGGAAAAACGAGCAGTACTTC. Protein product: CASSQGGTGKNEQYF.

In this sample, this clonotype turned up many times. The chain links TRBV11-2 to TRBJ1-6; D is perhaps TRBD1 (5 bases). The V gene lost 8 bases and the J gene lost 10 bases, with 18 bases spanning the gap. Germline V lookup: CDR1 SGHAT, CDR2 FQNNGV. The CDR3 contains 14 residues. CDR3 bases: TGTGCCAGCGGGACGGGAGTCGGCGGCTCACCCCTCCACTTT. This encodes CASGTGVGGSPLHF. The full variable domain, completed using reference TRBV11-2 and TRBJ1-6, is EAGVAQSPRYKIIEKRQSVAFWCNPISGHATLYWYQQILGQGPKLLIQFQNNGVVDDSQLPKDRFSAERLKGVDSTLKIQPAKLEDSAVYLCASGTGVGGSPLHFGNGTRLTVT.

The genes are TRBV2 and TRBJ1-6, with a possible D match to TRBD1 (5 bases). This CDR3 has 15 residues. Per the germline V gene, CDR1 is SNHLY and CDR2 is FYNNEI. Between the trimmed V and J ends, which lost 6 bases and 5 bases, there was a span of 14 bases. CDR3 sequence (DNA): TGTGCCAGCAGACCGTCGGGGGTGGATAATTCACCCCTCCACTTT. This translates into CASRPSGVDNSPLHF.

The J gene is TRBJ2-2, the V gene TRBV4-1, with no clear D. Germline CDR1 is MGHRA and CDR2 is YSYEKL. This CDR3 is built from 15 residues. Trimming took 3 bases from V and 2 from J, leaving 10 bases between them. CDR3 protein: CASSHRASNTGELFF. The CDR3 region has the DNA TGCGCCAGCAGCCACCGAGCCAGCAACACCGGGGAGCTGTTTTTT.

The sample holds a few counts of this clonotype. The rearrangement links TRBV2 to TRBJ1-3; D uncertain. This CDR3 contains 15 residues. V was clipped by 5 bases and J by 0 bases, with 11 bases between them. The V gene's germline CDR1 is SNHLY and CDR2 FYNNEI. The CDR3 protein is CASSKESSSGNTIYF. DNA for the CDR3: TGTGCCAGCAGTAAGGAATCGAGCTCTGGAAACACCATATATTTT.

The J gene is TRBJ2-7, the V gene TRBV7-9; no clear D gene. This CDR3 has 12 amino acids. Germline assignment: CDR1 SEHNR and CDR2 FQNEAQ (reference sequence). V dropped 4 bases and J dropped 7 bases, with 11 bases sitting between them. Here the CDR3 DNA reads TGTGCCAGCAGCTCAACCCTGGATGAGCAGTACTTC. Protein: CASSSTLDEQYF.

The J gene is TRBJ2-3, the V gene TRBV20-1; 13 bases agree with TRBD2. With V trimmed by 0 bases and J by 2 bases, 5 bases remained unmatched. This CDR3 is built from 17 residues. From germline, CDR1 is DFQATT and CDR2 SNEGSKA (reference sequence). DNA for the CDR3: TGCAGTGCTAGAGATGGCGGACTAGCGGGGGACACAGATACGCAGTATTTT. Translating gives CSARDGGLAGDTDTQYF.

This clonotype appeared many times. This rearrangement joins TRBV4-1 to TRBJ2-2; D possibly corresponds to TRBD2 (6 bases). The CDR3 loop spans 15 amino acids. Germline CDR1 and CDR2: MGHRA and YSYEKL. Trimming cost V 1 base and J 1 base, with 7 bases left between them. CDR3 residues: CASSQAAGNTGELFF. DNA for the CDR3: TGCGCCAGCAGCCAAGCAGCGGGGAACACCGGGGAGCTGTTTTTT.

This clonotype turned up a few times. V usage is TRBV12-3 or TRBV12-4 and J usage is TRBJ2-3, with 7 bases matching TRBD1. Trimming at V came to 5 bases and at J to 5 bases, leaving 16 bases not matched to a gene. This CDR3 contains 17 residues. The CDR3 sequence: CASSPYSGTASGDTQYF. In DNA, the CDR3 is TGTGCCAGCAGTCCCTACTCCGGGACAGCCAGTGGAGATACGCAGTATTTT.

The chain recombines TRBV19 with TRBJ1-4, with D uncertain. With 3 bases removed from V and 8 bases from J, the gap between germline ends came to 13 bases. This CDR3 comprises 14 residues. Germline V gives CDR1 LNHDA, CDR2 SQIVND (reference sequence). This CDR3 is CASSIRHWEEKLFF. CDR3 DNA sequence: TGTGCCAGTAGTATTCGGCATTGGGAGGAAAAACTGTTTTTT.